This T cell receptor beta chain was retrieved from a study of blood T cell repertoires in COVID-19. About the research overall: Sites across the United States, Italy and Spain contributed samples from acute and convalescent COVID-19. PBMCs, B-cell-depleted T cells, or T cells were the source of the cDNA or gDNA that made up the material.

Recovered Cohort 3 donors showed two negative PCRs, clearance, or symptom resolution. Repertoires were generated with immunoSEQ multiplex PCR, while TCRdb's copy carries only in-frame clones and drops some. Among roughly 250,000 clones listed, 75% to 95% were seen once. The TCR sequence derives from a young woman who had recovered from COVID-19. Material for sequencing was PBMCs or T cells enriched from blood (not recorded which).

CDR3 loop: CASSPPERVSSYEQYF. The CDR3 DNA is TGTGCCAGCAGCCCCCCGGAGAGGGTCAGCTCCTACGAGCAGTACTTC. This rearrangement joins TRBV7-9 to TRBJ2-7, with D perhaps matching TRBD2 (5 bases). Germline loops: CDR1 SEHNR, CDR2 FQNEAQ (reference sequence). The CDR3 is made up of 16 amino acids. With 5 bases removed from V and 0 bases from J, the gap between germline ends came to 17 bases.